Listed here is a single T cell receptor (beta chain). What antigen it recognizes has not been identified. No base quality information exists; no much larger clone differs at one position. The junction shows trimming of 11 bases on V and 0 bases on J, and the gene matches do not reach 12 bases of it. CDR1 and CDR2 were assigned from the germline V gene as SNHLY and FYNNEI. The CDR3 numbers 15 residues from cysteine through phenylalanine. CDR3 DNA is the only sequence kept; it has 45 bases, read in frame from the first base. One collaborating source in Seattle enrolled patients while the patients were actively infected and followed the patients over time throughout the course of disease. The collaborating institutions used their own protocols to collect whole blood in K2EDTA tubes. Collaborator samples were shipped for TCRbeta analysis as frozen whole blood, isolated PBMCs, or DNA extracted from either sample type.

The data derive from a study of blood T cell repertoires in COVID-19 (dated by TCRdb to 2020 to 2022). Regarding the complete study: Collaborator samples came from the United States, Italy and Spain and covered acute and convalescent phases of COVID-19. The prospective study material was composed of cDNA or gDNA derived from T cells, B-cell-depleted T cells, or PBMCs. Subjects who had been exposed to COVID-19, were actively infected with it, or had recovered from it provided the deeply sampled blood TCRbeta repertoires that made up the dataset. The repertoires were made available in a free public database intended to serve as a resource for research on the immune response to SARS-CoV-2. The samples were drawn from the first 160 participants of the ongoing ImmuneRACE study and from 1,254 subjects provided by 6 global collaborators. The sample metadata nearly always contained a de-identified subject ID, COVID-19 status, age in years and sex. HLA class I and class II types, where available, came from metadata supplied by the sample provider rather than from assay-based typing. Here is what the overall study found, with its caveats: The amount of clinical and demographic metadata varied by source and participant and was provided uncurated.

TCRbeta CDR3 regions were amplified from genomic DNA using the immunoSEQ Assay, a bias-controlled multiplex PCR. For the original study's pipeline: Nucleated cell counts per sample were estimated from amplification of reference gene primers within the assay. To quantify the absolute abundance of each unique TCRbeta CDR3 rearrangement, sequence reads were collapsed and filtered. For each sample, productive Simpson clonality was calculated as the square root of Simpson's diversity index over productive rearrangements. TCRdb took this table from immuneACCESS and kept in-frame rearrangements with V and J called. Such tables lack part of the clones; where checked against another copy, unresolved V genes explain under half of the gap, and the rest is unexplained. The V and J calls and clone size were taken over from that table, and D and trimming were inferred from the DNA. The sample table contains fewer than 250,000 clones; only one count was recorded for about nine tenths of them. More than 9% of the sample comes from the top ten.

The TCR originated in a man aged 50-60 years with COVID-19, enrolled during active disease. The chain employs TRBV2 and TRBJ1-2, with 7 junctional bases fitting TRBD1. Input material: peripheral blood. The bases are TGTGCCGTGTCGAAGGGGACAGATCCTAACTATGGCTACACCTTC. Its translation is CAVSKGTDPNYGYTF.